The T cell receptor (beta chain) described here comes from a study of blood T cell repertoires in COVID-19. Cohorts were determined from participant-reported clinical history. Methods used by the authors: The authors estimated nucleated cell counts from reference gene primer amplification. TCRdb's copy holds only in-frame clones and misses some; the assay was immunoSEQ multiplex PCR. V, J and clone size derive from that table, while D and trimming were established from the DNA sequence. The table has 250,000 to 350,000 clones, 70% to 90% seen once. This TCR was sampled from an older woman in a cohort exposed to, infected with or recovered from COVID-19 (not recorded which). The sample comprised PBMCs or T cells enriched from blood (not recorded which).

The CDR3 DNA is TGCGCCAGCAGCCAAGAGATCCCGGGTGGAGTTAATGAAAAACTGTTTTTT. Protein sequence: CASSQEIPGGVNEKLFF. The V call is TRBV4-1, the J call TRBJ1-4; D is undetermined. The germline V gene encodes CDR1 MGHRA and CDR2 YSYEKL. The length of the CDR3 is 17 residues. Between the trimmed V and J ends, which lost 0 bases and 4 bases, there was a span of 15 bases.